The entry below describes one TCR beta chain. The data were obtained in a study of blood T cell repertoires in COVID-19. Study in general: Donors in the United States, Italy and Spain gave samples during acute or convalescent COVID-19. The analysed material was cDNA or gDNA that came from T cells, B-cell-depleted T cells, or PBMCs.

V was trimmed by 2 bases and J by 2 bases, leaving 13 bases between them. The germline CDR1 and CDR2 sequences are SNHLY and FYNNEI. CDR3 size: 16 residues. Authors' methods: Estimation of nucleated cell counts was performed using reference gene primer amplification. The table came from immunoSEQ multiplex PCR; TCRdb's copy has only in-frame clones and leaves some out. V and J calls and clone size are those listed in that table; D and trimming were worked out from the DNA. The table shows about 330,000 clones, with around 90% occurring only once. The sequenced sample consisted of peripheral blood. The origin of this receptor is a man between 18 and 29 years old who had recovered from COVID-19. The rearrangement joins TRBV2 to TRBJ1-5; possible D gene TRBD1, 6 bases. This CDR3 is CASSEMVGAGNQPQHF. For the CDR3, the DNA is TGTGCCAGCAGTGAAATGGTGGGGGCCGGCAATCAGCCCCAGCATTTT.